This T cell receptor (beta chain) was identified during a study of blood T cell repertoires in COVID-19. Study details: Whether acute or convalescent, the COVID-19 samples came from the United States, Italy and Spain. PBMCs, B-cell-depleted T cells, or T cells were the source of the cDNA or gDNA that made up the material.

Original processing methods: Researchers report that nucleated cell counts were estimated from reference gene primer amplification. Assay: immunoSEQ multiplex PCR; the TCRdb copy retains only in-frame clones and omits some. V, J and clone size are those of that table, while D and trimming were read from the DNA. The sample carries 80,000 to 100,000 clones, approximately 86% recorded once. Sequencing input: peripheral blood. This TCR was recovered from a man in his forties or fifties with acute or convalescent COVID-19.

CDR3 loop: CAISGAGKGEQYF. The CDR3 nucleotides are TGTGCCATCAGTGGGGCGGGGAAAGGGGAGCAGTACTTC. The V call is TRBV10-3, the J call TRBJ2-7; D may be TRBD2 (6 bases). Germline lookup yields CDR1 ENHRY and CDR2 SYGVKD. V was pared by 4 bases and J by 7 bases, with 14 bases between. This CDR3 has 13 residues.